This T cell receptor (beta chain) stems from a study of T cells in Graves' hyperthyroidism and ophthalmopathy. Patients were excluded because of uncontrolled infection, other autoimmune disease, pregnancy or lactation. PBMCs were collected from a roughly 9.7 ml volume of fresh peripheral blood. Trimming removed 5 bases from V and 6 bases from J; junction bases left unmatched: 13. The CDR3 totals 15 residues. Germline lookup yields CDR1 MDHEN and CDR2 SYDVKM. In its sample, this clonotype was seen many times. Its antigen is not known. Study results and limitations: A 13 V-J model separated ophthalmopathy from stable hyperthyroidism.

RNA transcripts were the template for amplifying TCR beta CDR3 regions. TCR CDR3 regions were first amplified by RT-PCR with HTBI primers. TCRdb processed the multiplex PCR reads anew with MiXCR; each CDR3 protein has one entry. The sample has about 640,000 distinct CDR3 sequences; around 21% are singletons. This TCR came from a man younger than 45 with Graves' ophthalmopathy. The sequencing sample was made of blood. This chain joins TRBV28 and TRBJ2-7; 7 bases are a match to TRBD1. The CDR3 spells CASSLSPDTGVEQYF. The CDR3 nucleotides are TGTGCCAGCAGTCTCTCCCCAGATACAGGGGTCGAGCAGTACTTC. Supplemented by reference TRBV28 and TRBJ2-7, the full variable domain reads DVKVTQSSRYLVKRTGEKVFLECVQDMDHENMFWYRQDPGLGLRLIYFSYDVKMKEKGDIPEGYSVSREKKERFSLILESASTNQTSMYLCASSLSPDTGVEQYFGPGTRLTVT.